This entry lists 22 T cell receptor beta chains sequenced from one sample in a study of T cell responses to AZD1222 COVID-19 vaccine. The protocol was immunoSEQ multiplex PCR, while the TCRdb copy is restricted to in-frame clones and leaves out a portion. The sample has 85,000 to 120,000 clones, about four fifths seen once; the top ten hold approximately 17%. The sample was peripheral blood, taken on day 0 of AZD1222 vaccination. The receptors stem from an adult in good health.

The chain is built from TRBV6-1 and TRBJ1-2; 7 bases agree with TRBD1. The CDR3 has 14 amino acids. The germline gives CDR1 MNHNS, CDR2 SASEGT. J gave up 4 bases and V 4 bases, and 6 bases lay outside the gene matches. The CDR3 protein is CASSAQQGTYGYTF. DNA of the CDR3: TGTGCCAGCAGTGCGCAACAGGGGACCTATGGCTACACCTTC.

The chain employs TRBV12-3 or TRBV12-4 and TRBJ2-7; the D is unclear. This CDR3 contains 12 residues. The germline V and J ends were trimmed by 2 bases and 3 bases, with 5 bases remaining between them. The DNA for the CDR3 is TGTGCCAGCAGTTTAACGGGCTACGAGCAGTACTTC. Translating gives CASSLTGYEQYF.

The chain joins TRBV12-3 or TRBV12-4 to TRBJ1-5; TRBD1 matches at 10 bases. This CDR3 comprises 13 residues. Trimming cost V 6 bases and J 6 bases; bases outside gene matches: 2. The CDR3 loop is CASRGTGVQPQHF. The CDR3 DNA follows: TGTGCCAGCAGGGGGACAGGGGTTCAGCCCCAGCATTTT.

This rearrangement joins TRBV7-3 to TRBJ2-1; 10 bases align to TRBD2. Per the germline V gene, CDR1 is SGHTA and CDR2 is FQGTGA. CDR3 length: 17 amino acids. V lost 5 bases to trimming and J lost 1 base; unmatched junction nucleotides: 8. The DNA of the CDR3 is TGTGCCAGCAGCCCAAACCCTAGCGGGAGTTCCTACAATGAGCAGTTCTTC. Its protein is CASSPNPSGSSYNEQFF.

The V call is TRBV18, the J call TRBJ2-2; TRBD2 might be the D (6 bases). Germline V lookup: CDR1 KGHSH, CDR2 LQKENI. Trimming removed 2 bases at V and 5 bases at J, with 12 bases between. The CDR3 totals 15 residues. In nucleotides, the CDR3 is TGTGCCAGCTCACCATGGGAGGTCAGGACCGGGGAGCTGTTTTTT. Protein sequence: CASSPWEVRTGELFF.

V usage is TRBV28 and J usage is TRBJ2-3; D is possibly TRBD2 (5 bases). CDR3 length: 16 residues. The V gene lost 5 bases and the J gene lost 5 bases, with 20 bases spanning the gap. Germline V gene sequence: CDR1 MDHEN, CDR2 SYDVKM. CDR3: CASSASVRALIDTQYF. The CDR3 DNA reads TGTGCCAGCAGTGCCTCTGTGAGGGCCCTTATAGATACGCAGTATTTT.

V gene TRBV19 combines with J gene TRBJ1-2, with TRBD1 matching 8 bases. CDR3 length: 12 residues. CDR1 LNHDA and CDR2 SQIVND come from the germline V gene (reference sequence). Trimming took 10 bases from V and 3 from J; bases not matched to a gene: 4. CDR3 nucleotides: TGTGCCACTACGACAGGGGACTATGGCTACACCTTC. Translating it yields CATTTGDYGYTF.

The count of this clone is one. The chain links TRBV5-1 to TRBJ1-2; D call uncertain. The V gene's germline CDR1 is SGHRS and CDR2 YFSETQ. The CDR3 covers 16 residues. Trimming cost V 4 bases and J 4 bases, with 20 bases left between them. In nucleotides, the CDR3 is TGCGCCAGCAGCACGGGATTGTCAGGTTCCGGCTATGGCTACACCTTC. It is translated as CASSTGLSGSGYGYTF.

A single count supports this clone. The chain combines TRBV19 with TRBJ2-1; 9 nucleotides match TRBD2. V lost 3 bases and J lost 12; bases outside the gene matches: 9. In germline, CDR1 is LNHDA, CDR2 SQIVND (reference sequence). This CDR3 region has 14 residues. CDR3 DNA sequence: TGTGCCAGTAGTATTTCTAGCGGGGTATCAAGGCAGTTCTTC. It codes for CASSISSGVSRQFF.

This rearrangement joins TRBV7-9 to TRBJ2-3, with D tentatively TRBD2 (5 bases). Germline V lookup: CDR1 SEHNR, CDR2 FQNEAQ (reference sequence). V was pared by 5 bases and J by 0 bases, with 12 bases between. The CDR3 covers 15 residues. The CDR3 reads CASSKAGTSTDTQYF. The DNA of the CDR3 is TGTGCCAGCAGCAAGGCGGGCACTAGCACAGATACGCAGTATTTT.

The chain carries TRBV3-1 (or the pseudogene TRBV3-2) and TRBJ1-2; no firm D call. Trimming took off 1 base at V and 7 bases at J, with 7 bases between the two ends. The CDR3 runs to 12 residues. Germline values: CDR1 LGHDT, CDR2 YNNKEL (reference sequence). This CDR3 is CASSQALGGYTF. CDR3 nucleotides: TGTGCCAGCAGCCAAGCTTTGGGTGGCTACACCTTC.

The chain recombines TRBV11-3 with TRBJ2-7, with 8 positions matching TRBD2. This CDR3 contains 15 residues. Germline CDR1 SGHNT, CDR2 YENEEA. Unmatched junction bases numbered 12, after V lost 4 bases and J lost 7 bases. The chain's CDR3 is CASSSPGGGRREQYF. CDR3 DNA sequence: TGTGCCAGCAGCTCCCCGGGAGGGGGACGCAGGGAGCAGTACTTC.

This chain uses TRBV5-4 with TRBJ2-2, with TRBD2 matching 8 bases. The CDR3 spans 18 residues. Trimming removed 4 bases from V and 2 bases from J; junction bases left unmatched: 13. Germline values: CDR1 SGHNT, CDR2 YYREEE (reference sequence). DNA for the CDR3: TGTGCCAGCAGCCCGAGCCCCCATAGCGGGACAAACACCGGGGAGCTGTTTTTT. Its translation: CASSPSPHSGTNTGELFF.

The rearrangement uses TRBV24-1 and TRBJ1-6; D is possibly TRBD1 (5 bases). This CDR3 contains 16 residues. The V end was cut by 12 bases, the J end by 4 bases, with 21 bases between. Germline V CDR1 and CDR2: KGHDR, SFDVKD. The CDR3 coding sequence is TGTGCCGCAAGTATAGGAGGGGTAGGGTATAATTCACCCCTCCACTTT. Translating gives CAASIGGVGYNSPLHF.

This clone has just a few counts. The rearrangement links TRBV28 to TRBJ2-7, with 12 positions matching TRBD1. The V segment lost 4 bases and the J segment 5 bases; nucleotides outside the gene matches: 6. Germline-derived CDR1 and CDR2 are MDHEN and SYDVKM. The CDR3 contains 15 residues. The CDR3 nucleotides are TGTGCCAGCAGTTCGGGCGGGACAGGGGGCCACGAGCAGTACGTC. Protein product: CASSSGGTGGHEQYV.

V and J are TRBV7-9 and TRBJ2-1; D gene uncertain. Looked up from germline, CDR1 is SEHNR and CDR2 is FQNEAQ (reference sequence). V was trimmed by 3 bases and J by 6 bases, leaving 12 bases between them. The CDR3 has 14 amino acids. The CDR3 spells CASSFGWRTNEQFF. CDR3 bases: TGTGCCAGCAGCTTTGGCTGGCGTACCAATGAGCAGTTCTTC.

The chain recombines TRBV28 with TRBJ1-5; TRBD1 is a possible D gene (5 bases). Germline values: CDR1 MDHEN, CDR2 SYDVKM. The CDR3 is 17 amino acids. V was pared by 3 bases and J by 4 bases, with 19 bases between. The chain's CDR3 is CASSLSRVIWGNQPQHF. DNA for the CDR3: TGTGCCAGCAGTTTGTCCAGGGTTATTTGGGGAAATCAGCCCCAGCATTTT.

This sequence joins TRBV19 and TRBJ1-4; 7 bases line up with TRBD1. This CDR3 comprises 17 residues. Germline assignment: CDR1 LNHDA and CDR2 SQIVND (reference sequence). Losses at the gene ends were 4 bases for V and 4 bases for J; bases not matched to a gene: 12. The CDR3 loop is CASSTLDRAKGNEKLFF. The CDR3 nucleotides read TGTGCCAGTAGTACCCTAGACAGGGCGAAGGGTAATGAAAAACTGTTTTTT. The complete variable domain, with remaining parts taken from reference TRBV19 and TRBJ1-4, reads DGGITQSPKYLFRKEGQNVTLSCEQNLNHDAMYWYRQDPGQGLRLIYYSQIVNDFQKGDIAEGYSVSREKKESFPLTVTSAQKNPTAFYLCASSTLDRAKGNEKLFFGSGTQLSVL.

A single count supports this clone. V and J are TRBV7-8 and TRBJ1-2; D is uncertain. Germline lookup yields CDR1 SGHVS and CDR2 FQNEAQ. Trimming removed 1 base at V and 2 bases at J, with 8 bases between. The CDR3 is 14 amino acids. CDR3 sequence: CASSLETANYGYTF. CDR3 nucleotide sequence: TGTGCCAGCAGCTTAGAGACGGCCAACTATGGCTACACCTTC.

The chain joins TRBV19 to TRBJ2-2; 7 bases match TRBD2. The germline CDR1 and CDR2 sequences are LNHDA and SQIVND (reference sequence). The CDR3 has 15 residues. The V segment lost 3 bases and the J segment 5 bases; nucleotides outside the gene matches: 6. As DNA, the CDR3 is TGTGCCAGTAGTATTGGCGGGAGTAGGACCGGGGAGCTGTTTTTT. Its protein product is CASSIGGSRTGELFF.

The rearrangement links TRBV7-9 to TRBJ1-6, with 7 bases fitting TRBD1. The junction had 7 bases not matched to a gene; V was cut back by 5 bases and J by 9 bases. Germline V gives CDR1 SEHNR, CDR2 FQNEAQ (reference sequence). The CDR3 extends over 14 amino acids. This CDR3 is CASSQDHRGSPLHF. CDR3 in DNA: TGTGCCAGCAGCCAAGACCACAGGGGTTCACCCCTCCACTTT.

The CDR3 loop reads CASSLAGQGAWEQYV. CDR3 bases: TGTGCCAGCAGCTTAGCGGGACAGGGGGCTTGGGAGCAGTACGTC. The chain joins TRBV7-9 to TRBJ2-7; TRBD1 aligns across 12 bases. V lost 0 bases to trimming and J lost 7 bases; unmatched junction nucleotides: 4. The germline V gene encodes CDR1 SEHNR and CDR2 FQNEAQ (reference sequence). The CDR3 is made up of 15 amino acids.